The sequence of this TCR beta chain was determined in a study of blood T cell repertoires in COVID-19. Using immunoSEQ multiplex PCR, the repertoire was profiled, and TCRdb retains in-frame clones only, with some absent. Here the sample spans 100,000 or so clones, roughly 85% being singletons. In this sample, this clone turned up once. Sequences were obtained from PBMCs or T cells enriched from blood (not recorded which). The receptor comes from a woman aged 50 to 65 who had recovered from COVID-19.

The CDR3: CASSVAAGNPSYEQYF. In nucleotides, the CDR3 is TGTGCCAGCAGTGTAGCGGCCGGGAATCCCTCCTACGAGCAGTACTTC. This chain connects TRBV2 to TRBJ2-7; a weak D match, TRBD2 (6 bases). Trimming took 4 bases from V and 0 from J, leaving 16 bases between them. Germline-derived CDR1 and CDR2 are SNHLY and FYNNEI. CDR3 size: 16 residues. Full variable domain (outside the CDR3, taken from reference TRBV2 and TRBJ2-7): EPEVTQTPSHQVTQMGQEVILRCVPISNHLYFYWYRQILGQKVEFLVSFYNNEISEKSEIFDDQFSVERPDGSNFTLKIRSTKLEDSAMYFCASSVAAGNPSYEQYFGPGTRLTVT.